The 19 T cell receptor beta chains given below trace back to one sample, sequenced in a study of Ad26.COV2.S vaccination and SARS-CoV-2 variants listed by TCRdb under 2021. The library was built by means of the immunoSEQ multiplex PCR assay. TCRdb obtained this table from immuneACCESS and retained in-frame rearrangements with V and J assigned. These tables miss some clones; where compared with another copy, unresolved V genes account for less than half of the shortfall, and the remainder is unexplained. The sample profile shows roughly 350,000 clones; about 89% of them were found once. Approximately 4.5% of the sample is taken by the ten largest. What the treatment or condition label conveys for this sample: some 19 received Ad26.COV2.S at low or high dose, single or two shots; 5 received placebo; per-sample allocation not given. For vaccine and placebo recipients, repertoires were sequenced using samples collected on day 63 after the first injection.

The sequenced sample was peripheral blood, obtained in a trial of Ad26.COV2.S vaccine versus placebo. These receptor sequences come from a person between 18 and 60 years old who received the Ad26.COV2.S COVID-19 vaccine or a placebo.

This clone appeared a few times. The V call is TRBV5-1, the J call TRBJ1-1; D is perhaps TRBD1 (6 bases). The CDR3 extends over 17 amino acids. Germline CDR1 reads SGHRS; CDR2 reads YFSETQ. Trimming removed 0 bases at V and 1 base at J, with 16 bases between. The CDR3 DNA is TGCGCCAGCAGCTTGGCCGGGGGCGTGGGATGGAACACTGAAGCTTTCTTT. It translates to CASSLAGGVGWNTEAFF.

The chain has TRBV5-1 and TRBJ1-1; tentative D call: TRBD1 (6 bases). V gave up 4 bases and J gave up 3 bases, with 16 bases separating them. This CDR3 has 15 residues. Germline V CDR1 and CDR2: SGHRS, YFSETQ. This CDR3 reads CASSRNPGAYTEAFF. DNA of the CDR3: TGCGCCAGCAGCCGGAACCCAGGGGCCTACACTGAAGCTTTCTTT.

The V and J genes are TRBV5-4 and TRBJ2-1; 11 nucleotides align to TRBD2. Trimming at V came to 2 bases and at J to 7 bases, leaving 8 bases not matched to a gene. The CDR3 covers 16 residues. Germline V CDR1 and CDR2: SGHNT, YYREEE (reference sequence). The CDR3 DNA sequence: TGTGCCAGCAGCTTCTTGGGACTAGCGGAGACTAATGAGCAGTTCTTC. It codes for CASSFLGLAETNEQFF.

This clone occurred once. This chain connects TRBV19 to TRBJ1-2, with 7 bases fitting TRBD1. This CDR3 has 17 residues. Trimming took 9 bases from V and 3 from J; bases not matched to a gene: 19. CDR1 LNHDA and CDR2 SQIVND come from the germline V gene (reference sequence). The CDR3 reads CASHPQLSGGADYGYTF. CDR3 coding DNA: TGTGCCAGCCACCCGCAACTCTCAGGGGGTGCCGACTATGGCTACACCTTC. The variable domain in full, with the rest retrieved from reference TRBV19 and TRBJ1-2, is DGGITQSPKYLFRKEGQNVTLSCEQNLNHDAMYWYRQDPGQGLRLIYYSQIVNDFQKGDIAEGYSVSREKKESFPLTVTSAQKNPTAFYLCASHPQLSGGADYGYTFGSGTRLTVV.

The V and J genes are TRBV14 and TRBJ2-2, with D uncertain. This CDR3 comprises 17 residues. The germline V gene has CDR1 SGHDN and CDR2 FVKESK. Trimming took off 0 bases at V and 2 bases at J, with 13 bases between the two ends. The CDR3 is CASSQDFGRINTGELFF. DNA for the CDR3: TGTGCCAGCAGCCAAGACTTCGGCCGTATCAACACCGGGGAGCTGTTTTTT.

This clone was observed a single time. Written as DNA, the CDR3 is TGCGCCAGCAGCGGAACCGGGACTAAAGAGACCCAGTACTTC. It codes for CASSGTGTKETQYF. The J gene is TRBJ2-5, the V gene TRBV5-1, with TRBD2 matching over 7 bases. Looked up from germline, CDR1 is SGHRS and CDR2 is YFSETQ. V trimming: 4 bases; J trimming: 3 bases; junction bases outside the gene matches: 6. The CDR3 covers 14 residues.

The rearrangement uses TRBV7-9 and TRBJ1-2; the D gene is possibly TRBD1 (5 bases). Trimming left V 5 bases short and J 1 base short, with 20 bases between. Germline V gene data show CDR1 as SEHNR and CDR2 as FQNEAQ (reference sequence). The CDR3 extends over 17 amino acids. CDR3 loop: CASSLPSAGHHNYGYTF. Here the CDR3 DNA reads TGTGCCAGCAGCCTGCCCTCCGCAGGACACCATAACTATGGCTACACCTTC.

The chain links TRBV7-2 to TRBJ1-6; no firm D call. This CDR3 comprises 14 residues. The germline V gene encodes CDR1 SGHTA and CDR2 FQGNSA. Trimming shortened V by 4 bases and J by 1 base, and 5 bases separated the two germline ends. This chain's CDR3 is CASSSISYNSPLHF. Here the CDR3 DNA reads TGTGCCAGCAGCTCGATTTCCTATAATTCACCCCTCCACTTT.

CDR3 DNA sequence: TGCAGCGCGAATACAGGGGGCAGGGGGGAGACCCAGTACTTC. Residues: CSANTGGRGETQYF. V usage is TRBV29-1 and J usage is TRBJ2-5; 9 bases are shared with TRBD1. Germline-derived CDR1 and CDR2 are SQVTM and ANQGSEA. This CDR3 has 14 residues. The V and J ends lost 7 bases and 5 bases, in that order; junction bases with no gene match: 11. Filled out from reference TRBV29-1 and TRBJ2-5, the complete variable domain reads SAVISQKPSRDICQRGTSLTIQCQVDSQVTMMFWYRQQPGQSLTLIATANQGSEATYESGFVIDKFPISRPNLTFSTLTVSNMSPEDSSIYLCSANTGGRGETQYFGPGTRLLVL.

CDR3 protein: CASSLGQPNTGELFF. The CDR3 DNA reads TGCGCCAGCAGCTTGGGACAGCCAAACACCGGGGAGCTGTTTTTT. The chain recombines TRBV5-1 with TRBJ2-2, with a possible D match to TRBD1 (5 bases). The CDR3 totals 15 residues. Per the germline V gene, CDR1 is SGHRS and CDR2 is YFSETQ. V lost 0 bases and J 2 bases, leaving 8 bases between the germline ends.

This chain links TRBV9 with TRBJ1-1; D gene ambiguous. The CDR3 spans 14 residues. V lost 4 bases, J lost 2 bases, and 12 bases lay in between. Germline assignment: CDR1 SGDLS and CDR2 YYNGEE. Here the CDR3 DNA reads TGTGCCAGCAGCCCCGCGGGAAGTAACACTGAAGCTTTCTTT. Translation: CASSPAGSNTEAFF.

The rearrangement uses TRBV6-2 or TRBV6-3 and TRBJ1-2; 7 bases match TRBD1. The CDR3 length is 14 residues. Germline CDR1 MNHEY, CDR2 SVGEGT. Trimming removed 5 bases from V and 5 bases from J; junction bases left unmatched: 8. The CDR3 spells CASSTGTDLYGYTF. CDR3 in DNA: TGTGCCAGCAGTACCGGGACAGACCTATATGGCTACACCTTC.

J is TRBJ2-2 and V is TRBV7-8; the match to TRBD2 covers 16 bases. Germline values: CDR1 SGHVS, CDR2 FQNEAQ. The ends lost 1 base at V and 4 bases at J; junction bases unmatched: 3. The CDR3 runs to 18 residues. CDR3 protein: CASSLGGLAGGPTGELFF. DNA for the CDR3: TGTGCCAGCAGCTTAGGGGGACTAGCGGGAGGGCCCACCGGGGAGCTGTTTTTT.

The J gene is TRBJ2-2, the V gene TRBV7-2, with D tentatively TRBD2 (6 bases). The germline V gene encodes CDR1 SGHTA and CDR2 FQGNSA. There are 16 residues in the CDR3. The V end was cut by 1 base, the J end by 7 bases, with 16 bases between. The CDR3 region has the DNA TGTGCCAGCAGCTTAGGACTAGTTCTGTGGGACGGGGAGCTGTTTTTT. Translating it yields CASSLGLVLWDGELFF.

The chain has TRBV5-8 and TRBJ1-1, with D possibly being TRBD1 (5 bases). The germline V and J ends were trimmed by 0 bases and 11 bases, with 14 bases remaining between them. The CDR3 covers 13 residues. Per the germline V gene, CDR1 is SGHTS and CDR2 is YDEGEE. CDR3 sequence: CASSLAPGGNAFF. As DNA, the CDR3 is TGTGCCAGCAGCTTGGCCCCGGGGGGGAACGCTTTCTTT. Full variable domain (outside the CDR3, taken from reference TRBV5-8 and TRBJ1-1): EAGVTQSPTHLIKTRGQQATLRCSPISGHTSVYWYQQALGLGLQFLLWYDEGEERNRGNFPPRFSGRQFPNYSSELNVNALELEDSALYLCASSLAPGGNAFFGQGTRLTVV.

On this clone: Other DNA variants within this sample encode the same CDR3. CDR3 DNA sequence: TGCGCCAGCAGCCCCGGACTAGCGGGAGGCCAAGAGACCCAGTACTTC. This sequence encodes CASSPGLAGGQETQYF. The chain uses TRBV5-1 and TRBJ2-5; 14 positions agree with TRBD2. Germline trimming cut 4 bases from V and 1 base from J; bases unmatched to any gene: 3. Germline V lookup: CDR1 SGHRS, CDR2 YFSETQ. CDR3 length: 16 residues.

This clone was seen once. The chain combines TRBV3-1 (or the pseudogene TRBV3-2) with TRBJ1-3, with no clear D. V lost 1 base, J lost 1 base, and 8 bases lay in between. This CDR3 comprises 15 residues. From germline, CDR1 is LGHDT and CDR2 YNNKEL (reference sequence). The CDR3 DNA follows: TGTGCCAGCAGCCAAGCTTGGTCGTCTGGAAACACCATATATTTT. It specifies CASSQAWSSGNTIYF.

This CDR3 reads CATSSGTGVRETQYF. Here the CDR3 DNA reads TGTGCCACCAGCTCCGGGACAGGGGTGCGAGAGACCCAGTACTTC. The chain combines TRBV15 with TRBJ2-5; the match to TRBD1 covers 10 bases. Germline V gene lookup returns CDR1 LNHNV and CDR2 YYDKDF (reference sequence). V gave up 5 bases and J gave up 4 bases; unmatched junction bases: 7. The CDR3 has 15 residues.

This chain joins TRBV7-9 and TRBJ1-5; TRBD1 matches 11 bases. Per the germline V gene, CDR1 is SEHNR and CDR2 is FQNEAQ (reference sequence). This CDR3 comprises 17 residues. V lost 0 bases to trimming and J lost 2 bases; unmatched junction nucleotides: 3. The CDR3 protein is CASSLALGQGGNQPQHF. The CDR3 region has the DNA TGTGCCAGCAGCTTAGCGCTGGGACAGGGGGGCAATCAGCCCCAGCATTTT.